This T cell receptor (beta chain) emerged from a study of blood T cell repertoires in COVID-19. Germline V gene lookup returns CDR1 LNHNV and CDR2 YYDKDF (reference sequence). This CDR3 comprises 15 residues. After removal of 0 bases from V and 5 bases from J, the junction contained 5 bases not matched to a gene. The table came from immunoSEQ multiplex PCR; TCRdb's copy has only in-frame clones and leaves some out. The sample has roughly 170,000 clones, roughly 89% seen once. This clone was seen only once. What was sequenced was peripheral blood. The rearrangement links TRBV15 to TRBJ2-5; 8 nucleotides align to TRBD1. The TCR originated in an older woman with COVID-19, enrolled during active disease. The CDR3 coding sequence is TGTGCCACCAGCAGAGAAGGACAGGGTCAGGAGACCCAGTACTTC. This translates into CATSREGQGQETQYF.